This entry concerns a single T cell receptor (beta chain). Its target is unknown. This sample stems from a study of CD8 T cells in ankylosing spondylitis. The CDR3 runs to 12 residues. Trimming stripped 5 bases from V and 8 bases from J, with 10 bases between. CDR1 is SGHTA, CDR2 FQGTGA, per germline. Regarding the study as a whole: There was reportedly significant enrichment of clones that were disease-linked in matched ankylosing spondylitis synovial fluid. Disease-associated clones were CD8+ and fairly uncommon in peripheral blood.

Researchers built TCR beta libraries using quantitative 5'-RACE with molecular barcodes. TCRdb reprocessed the 5' RACE reads via MiXCR and lists one record per CDR3 protein. The sample lists about 240,000 distinct CDR3 sequences; 8% to 9.5% were seen once. The chain employs TRBV7-3 and TRBJ2-1; either TRBD1 or TRBD2 may supply D (7 bases each). The sequenced sample was blood, either unsorted or a sorted T cell fraction (not recorded which). The sequence came from a male donor with ankylosing spondylitis or in good health (not recorded which). CDR3 sequence (DNA): TGTGCCAGCAGCCAGGGGGGGGATGAGCAGTTCTTC. This gives the protein CASSQGGDEQFF.